A selection of T cell receptor beta chains follows, all from one sample in a study of cytomegalovirus exposure and HLA in healthy donors. TCRdb's table, derived via immunoSEQ multiplex PCR, lists solely in-frame clones and lacks some. Among about 140,000 clones listed, about three quarters were seen once. Source material: PBMCs. All receptors derive from a human donor in good health. The CDR3 runs from the conserved cysteine through the conserved F or W. A D gene is named only where the DNA matches it firmly. Size tells how often a clone was seen (once, few, many) or the class of an expanded clone, and some rows leave it out.

CDR3 DNA: TGTGCCAGCAGCTTAGGGACAGACGAGCAGTACTTC; CDR3 protein: CASSLGTDEQYF; V gene: TRBV7-9; CDR3 length: 12; J gene: TRBJ2-7; clone size: few; D gene: .
CDR3 DNA: TGTGCCAGCCGGGACTACTTATACGAGCAGTACTTC; CDR3 protein: CASRDYLYEQYF; V gene: TRBV6-1; CDR3 length: 12; J gene: TRBJ2-7; clone size: .; D gene: TRBD2
CDR3 DNA: TGTGCCAGCAACCCGACGGGGGGCGACTATGGCTACACCTTC; CDR3 protein: CASNPTGGDYGYTF; V gene: TRBV28; CDR3 length: 14; J gene: TRBJ1-2; clone size: .; D gene: .
CDR3 DNA: TGTGCCAGCTCACCTGGCGGGGGCCGGGAGACCCAGTACTTC; CDR3 protein: CASSPGGGRETQYF; V gene: TRBV18; CDR3 length: 14; J gene: TRBJ2-5; clone size: few; D gene: .
CDR3 DNA: TGTGCCATCCGGGTTTGGGGGGGATCCTACAATGAGCAGTTCTTC; CDR3 protein: CAIRVWGGSYNEQFF; V gene: TRBV2; CDR3 length: 15; J gene: TRBJ2-1; clone size: .; D gene: TRBD2
CDR3 DNA: TGCGCCAGCAGCTTGGTGGGGGACAGTGAAGCTTTCTTT; CDR3 protein: CASSLVGDSEAFF; V gene: TRBV5-1; CDR3 length: 13; J gene: TRBJ1-1; clone size: .; D gene: TRBD1
CDR3 DNA: TGCGCCAGCAGTGAGAACAGGGTGAACACTGAAGCTTTCTTT; CDR3 protein: CASSENRVNTEAFF; V gene: TRBV10-2; CDR3 length: 14; J gene: TRBJ1-1; clone size: .; D gene: .
CDR3 DNA: TGTGCCAGCGGGGGCCGAATCAGCTCCTATAATTCACCCCTCCACTTT; CDR3 protein: CASGGRISSYNSPLHF; V gene: TRBV2; CDR3 length: 16; J gene: TRBJ1-6; clone size: once; D gene: .
CDR3 DNA: TGTGCCAGCAGCTTTACCACGACAGGGATGAGCTCCTACAATGAGCAGTTCTTC; CDR3 protein: CASSFTTTGMSSYNEQFF; V gene: TRBV5-8; CDR3 length: 18; J gene: TRBJ2-1; clone size: .; D gene: TRBD1
CDR3 DNA: TGTGCCAGCAGCCCGGGACAGGCGAATGAAAAACTGTTTTTT; CDR3 protein: CASSPGQANEKLFF; V gene: TRBV7-9; CDR3 length: 14; J gene: TRBJ1-4; clone size: once; D gene: TRBD1
CDR3 DNA: TGTGCCAGCAGGGACTTCCATCCGTTTTCAGAGCAGTTCTTC; CDR3 protein: CASRDFHPFSEQFF; V gene: TRBV2; CDR3 length: 14; J gene: TRBJ2-1; clone size: .; D gene: .
CDR3 DNA: TGCGCCAGCAGGGTACAGGGGATTAACACTGAAGCTTTCTTT; CDR3 protein: CASRVQGINTEAFF; V gene: TRBV4-1; CDR3 length: 14; J gene: TRBJ1-1; clone size: .; D gene: TRBD1
CDR3 DNA: TGCGCCAGCAGCCAAGAGTATTTACAGGGGGCGAACACTGAAGCTTTCTTT; CDR3 protein: CASSQEYLQGANTEAFF; V gene: TRBV4-1; CDR3 length: 17; J gene: TRBJ1-1; clone size: once; D gene: TRBD1
CDR3 DNA: TGTGCCAGCAGCTTTCCGGGACATCCCTACGAGCAGTACTTC; CDR3 protein: CASSFPGHPYEQYF; V gene: TRBV7-9; CDR3 length: 14; J gene: TRBJ2-7; clone size: .; D gene: .
CDR3 DNA: TGTGCCAGCAGTGAAGTACTGTGGACAGGGGGCGATGGCTACACCTTC; CDR3 protein: CASSEVLWTGGDGYTF; V gene: TRBV2; CDR3 length: 16; J gene: TRBJ1-2; clone size: few; D gene: TRBD1
CDR3 DNA: TGTGCCAGCAATGTAATAGGACAGGGCGACACTGAAGCTTTCTTT; CDR3 protein: CASNVIGQGDTEAFF; V gene: TRBV28; CDR3 length: 15; J gene: TRBJ1-1; clone size: .; D gene: TRBD1
CDR3 DNA: TGTGCCAGCAGTGAAAGGCGGGAGTGGGGGGAGACCCAGTACTTC; CDR3 protein: CASSERREWGETQYF; V gene: TRBV6-1; CDR3 length: 15; J gene: TRBJ2-5; clone size: .; D gene: TRBD2
CDR3 DNA: TGCAGCGTTGACGCGGGGGCTTACTACAATGAGCAGTTCTTC; CDR3 protein: CSVDAGAYYNEQFF; V gene: TRBV29-1; CDR3 length: 14; J gene: TRBJ2-1; clone size: .; D gene: .
CDR3 DNA: TGTGCCAGCAGTCCCCTAACAGGGGTTGGCTATGGCTACACCTTC; CDR3 protein: CASSPLTGVGYGYTF; V gene: TRBV28; CDR3 length: 15; J gene: TRBJ1-2; clone size: once; D gene: TRBD1
CDR3 DNA: TGCAGCGCCCCCGGACAGGGGAACACTGAAGCTTTCTTT; CDR3 protein: CSAPGQGNTEAFF; V gene: TRBV29-1; CDR3 length: 13; J gene: TRBJ1-1; clone size: .; D gene: TRBD1
CDR3 DNA: TGTGCCAGCAGCCAAGATGTGGGGACTAGCGGTACCTACGAGCAGTACTTC; CDR3 protein: CASSQDVGTSGTYEQYF; V gene: TRBV4-2; CDR3 length: 17; J gene: TRBJ2-7; clone size: .; D gene: TRBD2
CDR3 DNA: TGCAGTGCCGGGATTGAGGATACGCAGTATTTT; CDR3 protein: CSAGIEDTQYF; V gene: TRBV20-1; CDR3 length: 11; J gene: TRBJ2-3; clone size: .; D gene: .
CDR3 DNA: TGTGCCAGCAGCTTAACACAGGCTGCCGATACGCAGTATTTT; CDR3 protein: CASSLTQAADTQYF; V gene: TRBV7-3; CDR3 length: 14; J gene: TRBJ2-3; clone size: .; D gene: .
CDR3 DNA: TGTGCCAGCAGCCCCCCTCGGGGTAGCGGTCGGGATACGCAGTATTTT; CDR3 protein: CASSPPRGSGRDTQYF; V gene: TRBV7-3; CDR3 length: 16; J gene: TRBJ2-3; clone size: .; D gene: .
CDR3 DNA: TGTGCCAGCAGTGAACTCGAGAATCAGCCCCAGCATTTT; CDR3 protein: CASSELENQPQHF; V gene: TRBV2; CDR3 length: 13; J gene: TRBJ1-5; clone size: few; D gene: .
CDR3 DNA: TGTGCCAGCAGCCCCCCGGGGCCCCAGCATTTT; CDR3 protein: CASSPPGPQHF; V gene: TRBV6-1; CDR3 length: 11; J gene: TRBJ1-5; clone size: .; D gene: .
CDR3 DNA: TGTGCCAGCAGGGACAGGGGGGACTACGAGCAGTACTTC; CDR3 protein: CASRDRGDYEQYF; V gene: TRBV6-1; CDR3 length: 13; J gene: TRBJ2-7; clone size: few; D gene: TRBD1
CDR3 DNA: TGTGCCAGCAGCTTGCCTGGGCAGGGGAATCCGAATGGCTACACCTTC; CDR3 protein: CASSLPGQGNPNGYTF; V gene: TRBV5-4; CDR3 length: 16; J gene: TRBJ1-2; clone size: once; D gene: .
CDR3 DNA: TGCGCCAGCAGCTTGATGCAGGGGGATTACAATGAGCAGTTCTTC; CDR3 protein: CASSLMQGDYNEQFF; V gene: TRBV5-1; CDR3 length: 15; J gene: TRBJ2-1; clone size: .; D gene: TRBD1
CDR3 DNA: TGCGCCAGCAGCTTGGCAGGGTACGAGACCCAGTACTTC; CDR3 protein: CASSLAGYETQYF; V gene: TRBV5-1; CDR3 length: 13; J gene: TRBJ2-5; clone size: .; D gene: .
CDR3 DNA: TGTGCCATCAGTGAGTCGTCTAGCGGGGCGAGCGAGCAGTACTTC; CDR3 protein: CAISESSSGASEQYF; V gene: TRBV10-3; CDR3 length: 15; J gene: TRBJ2-7; clone size: .; D gene: TRBD2
CDR3 DNA: TGTGCCAGCAGTGCGTGGTCTCAGATGAACACCGGGGAGCTGTTTTTT; CDR3 protein: CASSAWSQMNTGELFF; V gene: TRBV6-1; CDR3 length: 16; J gene: TRBJ2-2; clone size: .; D gene: .
CDR3 DNA: TGTGCCATCAGTGAGTTCACGGTCGGTGAAGCTTTCTTT; CDR3 protein: CAISEFTVGEAFF; V gene: TRBV10-3; CDR3 length: 13; J gene: TRBJ1-1; clone size: .; D gene: .
CDR3 DNA: TGTGCCAGCAGCTTGGAGCTAGCGGGGCCCACCGGGGAGCTGTTTTTT; CDR3 protein: CASSLELAGPTGELFF; V gene: TRBV5-6; CDR3 length: 16; J gene: TRBJ2-2; clone size: .; D gene: TRBD2
CDR3 DNA: TGTGCCAGCAGCCAAAGACACTTCGTAAATACTGAAGCTTTCTTT; CDR3 protein: CASSQRHFVNTEAFF; V gene: TRBV7-9; CDR3 length: 15; J gene: TRBJ1-1; clone size: .; D gene: .
CDR3 DNA: TGCAGCGTTGCCGCCGACAGGGGAGCTAACTATGGCTACACCTTC; CDR3 protein: CSVAADRGANYGYTF; V gene: TRBV29-1; CDR3 length: 15; J gene: TRBJ1-2; clone size: few; D gene: TRBD1
CDR3 DNA: TGTGCCAGCAGTGAAGAATGGCGGCCGAGTGAAAAACTGTTTTTT; CDR3 protein: CASSEEWRPSEKLFF; V gene: TRBV6-1; CDR3 length: 15; J gene: TRBJ1-4; clone size: .; D gene: .
CDR3 DNA: TGTGCCAGCTCCAGGGGGGAGTCCTACGAGCAGTACTTC; CDR3 protein: CASSRGESYEQYF; V gene: TRBV27; CDR3 length: 13; J gene: TRBJ2-7; clone size: .; D gene: .
CDR3 DNA: TGTGCCAGCAGCGGACTTACAGGGATCCACGAGCAGTACTTC; CDR3 protein: CASSGLTGIHEQYF; V gene: TRBV5-6; CDR3 length: 14; J gene: TRBJ2-7; clone size: .; D gene: .
CDR3 DNA: TGCGCCAGCAGCACCCGACTAGCGGGGCTCCAAGAGACCCAGTACTTC; CDR3 protein: CASSTRLAGLQETQYF; V gene: TRBV4-1; CDR3 length: 16; J gene: TRBJ2-5; clone size: .; D gene: TRBD2
CDR3 DNA: TGTGCCAGCAGTTACTCGGTCAGATATGGCTACACCTTC; CDR3 protein: CASSYSVRYGYTF; V gene: TRBV6-6; CDR3 length: 13; J gene: TRBJ1-2; clone size: .; D gene: .
CDR3 DNA: TGCGCCAGCAGTGAGAGGGAGGGGGACAGGGGGGGCAATCAGCCCCAGCATTTT; CDR3 protein: CASSEREGDRGGNQPQHF; V gene: TRBV10-1; CDR3 length: 18; J gene: TRBJ1-5; clone size: .; D gene: TRBD1
CDR3 DNA: TGTGCCAGTAGTATAGATCGAGGAGGGACTGAAGCTTTCTTT; CDR3 protein: CASSIDRGGTEAFF; V gene: TRBV19; CDR3 length: 14; J gene: TRBJ1-1; clone size: .; D gene: .
CDR3 DNA: TGTGCCAGTATTAACACGGACATAAACATTCAGTACTTC; CDR3 protein: CASINTDINIQYF; V gene: TRBV19; CDR3 length: 13; J gene: TRBJ2-4; clone size: .; D gene: .
CDR3 DNA: TGTGCCAGCAGCTTGGGGCGGGGGAGCTACGAGCAGTACTTC; CDR3 protein: CASSLGRGSYEQYF; V gene: TRBV5-4; CDR3 length: 14; J gene: TRBJ2-7; clone size: few; D gene: TRBD2